Sequencing of this T cell receptor (beta chain) was carried out in a study of cytomegalovirus exposure and HLA in healthy donors (dated by TCRdb to 2016 to 2017). Concerning the study at large: In an earlier analysis of some 610 of the donors, around 290 Gb of sequence data and 117 million unique TCR beta sequences from approximately 180 million T cells were reported. About 300 gigabases of sequencing data and 78 million or so unique TCR sequences were included in an early release covering 550 to 800 HLA-typed donors. Among the roughly 400 genotyped donors, around 81% belonged to the genetic ancestry cluster associated with self-reported Caucasian donors. The study was designed to test whether signatures of past pathogen exposure could be identified by cataloging public T cell receptors. The T cell repertoires of several hundred subjects were profiled by immunosequencing and related to cytomegalovirus serostatus. Along with the approximately 700-subject first cohort, a separate validation cohort of some 130 different subjects was used. To predict cytomegalovirus infection status, the study combined high-throughput TCR immunosequencing, statistical association of individual TCRs with disease status, and machine learning. In a later analysis, previously published TCR beta repertoires from about 670 donors were re-analyzed and high-resolution HLA genotyping was added so that TCR occurrence patterns could be studied. Rather than drawing on any new phenotypic data, the later analysis identified candidate immune exposures from TCR beta sequences and the way those sequences occurred across donors. An earlier analysis of around 540 of the donors applied high-throughput TCR beta sequencing to assess whether each TCR beta V gene segment acted as functional or pseudogenic. Donor age, sex, ethnicity and CMV serostatus were compiled alongside the repertoire data. In a later genetic analysis, genome-wide SNP genotypes for about 55% of the roughly 670 donors were used, and that subset was treated as a discovery cohort. All discovery cohort repertoires had been generated on a single sequencing platform. Class I and class II HLA loci were covered by the typing at four-digit resolution. The number of typed donors differed by locus: about 629-630 for A, B, C, DRB1 and DQB1; 500 to 550 for DQA1; around 610 for DPA1; and about 470 for DPB1. Four to six DR-DQ haplotypes were handled as single units for association and clustering because linkage in the cohort was strong. Among under 450 genotyped donors of the cohort, an average of 235,054 unique TCR beta nucleotide sequences were sequenced per donor, roughly 20% of them non-productive.

Findings and caveats that apply to the study as a whole: A further reported finding was that TCR beta sequences accurately predicted the HLA-A and HLA-B alleles for most subjects in the first cohort. The study listed approximately 160 TCR beta chains as associated with cytomegalovirus. The authors suggested that the approach could potentially be generalized to other disease states and immunological phenotypes. In a later analysis, TCR association rates were found to vary across HLA loci, with the most associated TCRs seen for DRB1 alleles and the fewest for HLA-C alleles. According to a later genetic analysis, donors in an Asian-associated ancestry cluster had fewer N-insertions in productive TCRs than the approximately 670-donor mean. A cluster of highly shared sequence variants was judged likely to represent a technical artifact of the sequencing pipeline. Most TCR sequences were seen in very few donors, while some public TCRs were found in many individuals. Broadly in line with IMGT annotations, most TCR beta V segments showed up in productive rearrangements about 87% or about 30% of the time in an earlier analysis of some 590 of the donors. This cohort had only TCR beta chains sequenced, and the lack of alpha or paired-chain data limited which features could be detected. A later genetic analysis associated a missense DCLRE1C variant with V-gene and J-gene trimming of TCR beta chains, and an independent cohort replicated the association. Compared with equally common non-associated chains, HLA-associated TCR beta chains in a later analysis were more clonally expanded and had lower generation probabilities. Because some donors lacked HLA typing at each locus, the association tests relied only on the typed subset. The only immune exposure information available for the cohort was CMV serostatus. Because the 87-base-pair reads could not distinguish some IMGT-functional V segments, including TRBV6-2 and TRBV6-3, those segments were excluded. Strong co-occurrence of HLA alleles, especially DR and DQ, made assigning TCR associations to individual alleles difficult. Because counts were too low, approximately 18 rarely observed V segments, including chromosome 9 orphons, were excluded from the earlier analysis of fewer than 650 of the donors. According to a later analysis, most CMV-associated TCR beta chains appeared to be HLA-restricted, and the HLA associations seemed to be driven largely by CMV exposure. The classifier was reported to diagnose cytomegalovirus status with high specificity and sensitivity in both the original and validation cohorts. Several of the top co-occurrence clusters appeared to be linked to parvovirus B19, influenza, CMV and Epstein-Barr virus, according to a later analysis. Linkage disequilibrium might explain the correlated functional status among segregating V segments, but an unknown experimental factor could not be ruled out. Specific HLA alleles were associated with 16,951 TCR beta sequences at a false discovery rate of 0.05 in a later analysis. Roughly uniform sequencing depth across donors was assumed in presence/absence analyses, although this assumption may not hold. A few of the identified cytomegalovirus-associated TCR beta chains were confirmed in vitro to be specific for cytomegalovirus antigens.

The CDR3 runs 12 residues from the cysteine to the phenylalanine. The only DNA kept is the CDR3, 36 bases in frame from the first base. The V end loses 8 bases and the J end loses 2 bases, and a stretch of 8 bases separates them. For CDR1 and CDR2, the germline V gene lists SGHTA and FQGNSA. In total, 630 or so healthy bone marrow donors made up the cohort. At the time of sampling, all cohort members were nominally healthy, though unrecorded immune exposures were likely present. The donor was CMV seronegative and was included in the group of a few hundred seronegative cohort members. A peripheral blood sample was provided by each donor, and peripheral blood mononuclear cells were used for TCR beta sequencing. The Qiagen DNeasy Blood Extraction Kit was used to extract genomic DNA from the blood cell samples. On this clone itself: Its antigen is not yet known.

Library preparation employed the immunoSEQ multiplex PCR assay. For the multiplex PCR, a mixture combining 60 forward primers for TCR Vbeta segments and 13 reverse primers for TCR Jbeta segments was used. The CDR3 region of rearranged TCR beta genes was amplified from genomic DNA with a multiplex PCR assay. Amplified TCR beta libraries were sequenced as 87-base-pair reads on the Illumina HiSeq System. The original methods were these. A later analysis counted tens of millions of unique TCR beta chains across the 650 to 800 repertoires, and some 11 million of these chains were shared by at least two donors. To remove PCR and sequencing errors, raw reads were error-corrected and collapsed into unique sequences using a nearest-neighbor algorithm that merged closely related sequences. V, D and J gene segments were assigned by aligning CDR3 sequences to IMGT reference sequences. For a sequence to be retained, a match of at least six nucleotides was required to both a V gene segment and a J gene segment. Rearrangements were classified as productive when the CDR3 lacked stop codons and remained in frame with V and J, and all other rearrangements were classified as non-productive. CDR3 was defined according to IMGT convention as the region running from the second conserved V-encoded cysteine to the conserved J-encoded phenylalanine. The earlier analysis of about 590 of the donors excluded sequences that lacked an unambiguous match to a single V gene segment. In an earlier analysis of 587 of the donors, a V segment was called functional when productive rearrangements were above 56.7%, and segregating when the standard deviation between donors exceeded 5%. To diagnose cytomegalovirus status from the catalog of TCR beta chain sequences, a statistical classification framework was built. In a later analysis, V and J genes were assigned by comparing TCR nucleotide sequences against IMGT/GENE-DB human TR gene sequences. In a later analysis, CDR3 sequences and most-parsimonious VDJ recombination scenarios were assigned using the TCRdist pipeline. In a later analysis, each TCR beta chain was defined by its CDR3 amino acid sequence together with its V-gene family, and reads lacking a unique V-gene family were excluded. In a later analysis, 500 to 700 highly shared, low-generation-probability nucleotide sequences were removed to address suspected cross-contamination and a sequencing artifact. In a later analysis, a clonal expansion index was calculated for each public chain from normalized within-repertoire ranks of inferred template counts. In a later analysis, generation probabilities were computed with a VDJ recombination model fitted to out-of-frame rearrangements, and the resulting probabilities were checked against IGoR. In a later analysis, TCR-TCR, TCR-HLA and TCR-CMV co-occurrence was scored with hypergeometric tests, and a repertoire-size bias correction was applied to TCR pairs. In a later analysis, false discovery rates were estimated by permuting HLA or CMV assignments 20 times. In a later analysis, co-occurring TCRs were grouped using DBSCAN, and TCRdist sequence similarity was added for clustering within HLA-allele-positive subsets. Repertoires with fewer than 30,000 or more than 120,000 public chains, plus five repertoires with anomalous nucleotide sharing, were excluded from co-occurrence clustering. TCRdb re-hosts the immuneACCESS table, in-frame sequences only. Its copies lack some clones; in the studies checked, an unresolved V gene accounts for under half of them, and the cause for the rest is not known. V and J calls and clone size come straight from that table; D and trimming were deduced from the DNA. The table of this sample itemizes about 91,000 clones. About 3.4% of the sample rests with the top ten.

The sequence links TRBV7-2 to TRBJ2-3; the D gene is perhaps TRBD2, from 6 matching bases. Material for sequencing was PBMCs. The receptor comes from a woman in her thirties in good health and CMV-seronegative. The CDR3 here reads CASGGFTDTQYF. The nucleotide sequence is given as TGTGCCAGCGGGGGGTTCACAGATACGCAGTATTTT.